This T cell receptor beta chain was sequenced for a study of human T cells and chemical hapten exposure. Points from the study as a whole: Among expanded TCRs, significantly more large CDR3 similarity clusters formed than among controls.

On this clonotype itself: Its antigen is as yet unknown.

TCRdb independently ran MiXCR on the RACE reads; one entry per CDR3 protein. The sample has approximately 82,000 distinct CDR3 sequences, 6% to 8.5% seen once. V lost 0 bases to trimming and J lost 0 bases, with 10 bases between them. There are 16 residues in the CDR3. Germline values: CDR1 SGHNT, CDR2 YYREEE (reference sequence). Indicated time point: patch test 2, 6 weeks after DPC sensitization. Documented treatment: therapeutic diphenylcyclopropenone sensitization with weekly scalp DPC. At patch-test visits, sampling came before the patch test. This TCR came from a woman in her 30s with alopecia areata. Some clones in this sample may be carry-over from other donors' samples. The chain uses TRBV5-4 and TRBJ2-1; D remains ambiguous. Specimen: whole blood, collected in connection with sensitization to the hapten diphenylcyclopropenone (DPC). CDR3 region: CASSLDRFSSYNEQFF. DNA for the CDR3: TGTGCCAGCAGCTTGGATAGGTTTAGCTCCTACAATGAGCAGTTCTTC.